This T cell receptor beta chain derives from a study of OX40 agonist ivuxolimab in advanced cancers. This table comes from immunoSEQ multiplex PCR, and its TCRdb copy is limited to in-frame clones, with some not included. The sample has tens of thousands of clones; around 92% are singletons. Excluded were patients having autoimmune disease history or systemic immunosuppression. The receptor was isolated from an adult with an advanced solid tumor such as melanoma, head and neck, liver or kidney cancer. The specimen was CD4+ or CD8+ T cells sorted from blood, collected in a trial of the OX40 agonist ivuxolimab.

CDR3 sequence (DNA): TGCGCCAGCAGCTTGGGGCTAGCGGGGGCCTTGGGGAATGAGCAGTTCTTC. Its protein product is CASSLGLAGALGNEQFF. The V call is TRBV5-1, the J call TRBJ2-1, with 10 bases that match TRBD2. The CDR3 runs 17 residues. Germline lookup yields CDR1 SGHRS and CDR2 YFSETQ. J gave up 7 bases and V 0 bases, and 10 bases lay outside the gene matches.